The TCR beta chain described here comes from a study of shared clonotypes between healthy human individuals. Selected positively for CCR7 and CD45RO-negative, naive CD8 cells excluded terminally differentiated effector memory CD45RA+ cells. Libraries were prepared by immunoSEQ multiplex PCR; TCRdb keeps only in-frame clonotypes and omits some of them. The sample has millions of clones, roughly 91% seen once. Trimming removed 1 base at V and 6 bases at J, with 11 bases between. The CDR3 totals 14 residues. Germline CDR1 reads SGHTS; CDR2 reads YDEGEE. The sequencing input was naive CD8+ T cells from PBMCs. This TCR was sampled from a man younger than 35 in good health. Some clones in this sample may be carry-over from other donors' samples. The chain combines TRBV5-8 with TRBJ1-5; the D is unclear. CDR3 region: CASSLLRVGQPQHF. In DNA, the CDR3 is TGTGCCAGCAGCTTGCTTAGGGTGGGTCAGCCCCAGCATTTT.